This T cell receptor beta chain is from a study of PD-L1 blockade in urothelial cancer. The time point is: pretreatment peripheral blood. Sequencing used immunoSEQ multiplex PCR; TCRdb keeps in-frame clones, though not all of them. The data contain tens of thousands of clones, 85% to 90% of them singletons. Per germline, CDR1 MNHEY and CDR2 SVGAGI. J was trimmed by 8 bases and V by 2 bases; bases with no gene match: 4. The CDR3 runs to 13 residues. The specimen was PBMCs, collected around atezolizumab (anti-PD-L1) treatment. The sequence was obtained from a man between 65 and 85 years old with urothelial cancer. J is TRBJ1-2 and V is TRBV6-5, with TRBD1 matching over 8 bases. The CDR3 nucleotides are TGTGCCAGCAGTTACCGGACAGGGAACGGCTACACCTTC. It yields the protein CASSYRTGNGYTF.